This T cell receptor (beta chain) derives from a study of T cells in Graves' hyperthyroidism and ophthalmopathy (dated by TCRdb to about 2019). Broadly, across the study: To identify distinguishing TCR V-J signatures, a discovery cohort of about a hundred patients was used, comprising 40 to 45 with Graves' ophthalmopathy and 57 with stable Graves' hyperthyroidism. According to the paper, TCR Vbeta CDR3 sequencing was carried out on 135 peripheral blood samples, which came from fewer than 50 ophthalmopathy, approximately 78 hyperthyroidism and roughly 17 progressor patients. Following sampling, methimazole starting at 30 mg daily was given to hyperthyroidism patients, and high-dose intravenous methylprednisolone was given to ophthalmopathy patients. The study also compared thyroid tissue and blood T-cell repertoires from five or six Graves' hyperthyroidism patients. The 100 discovery patients were randomly split 7:3 into training and test sets. Whether ophthalmopathy could be predicted prospectively was tested in an independent validation cohort made up of under 20 hyperthyroidism patients plus 17 patients who later progressed to ophthalmopathy.

Findings and caveats that apply to the study as a whole: A 13 V-J signature model separated ophthalmopathy from stable hyperthyroidism, with 87.88% sensitivity and about 81% specificity in cross-validation and 80%/75% in testing. Blood samples also contained most of the expanded thyroid clonotypes (frequency above 0.001), which suggests that blood repertoires may reflect thyroid immune responses. Sample size was not statistically predetermined, and investigators were not blinded to group allocation. During validation, the model predicted progression to ophthalmopathy a median of around 6 months ahead of onset, with more than 55% sensitivity and about 72% specificity.

Any patient with an uncontrolled infection, another autoimmune disease, pregnancy or lactation was excluded. Clinical symptoms, serum thyroxine and TRAb, thyroid ultrasound, and orbital computed tomography formed the basis for the diagnoses. Total RNA was extracted with Trizol reagent, and quality was checked on an Agilent 2100 Bioanalyzer. V and J are truncated by 4 bases and 8 bases respectively, leaving an intervening sequence of 11 bases. For CDR1 and CDR2, the germline V gene lists ENHRY and SYGVKD. The CDR3 covers 12 residues, taking in both the cysteine and the phenylalanine. The entry retains the CDR3 DNA only, 36 bases that are in frame from base 1. Many counts were recorded for this clonotype. What antigen it recognizes has not been identified. No much larger clone exists at a distance of one base, and base qualities are not known. Amplification of TCR beta CDR3 regions was carried out from RNA transcripts. The first round of RT-PCR for the TCR CDR3 was performed with the HTBI primer set and the Qiagen OneStep RT-PCR kit. Libraries were constructed in a second round of multiplex PCR, after which size selection and purification were carried out. Paired-end sequencing of the libraries was performed with 100 bp reads on an Illumina HiSeq2000. The authors' analysis ran thus. Raw data were processed with SOAPnuke, discarding reads with adapters, uncalled bases, mean Phred below 15, or no exact constant-primer or identifier match. COPE v1.2.5 was used to merge the high-quality paired reads, and each unique nucleotide sequence was defined as a clonotype. Clonotypes were aligned to IMGT TRBV, TRBD and TRBJ reference segments using MiTCR v1.1. Analysis was restricted to V-J combinations with a frequency above 0.0001, which covered roughly 99% of repertoires. A TCS score was defined as the ratio of F50 (clonal expansion) to E x V (chaos), with BLOSUM62-based TCRdist applied between CDR3 peptides within each V-J. Welch's t-statistics and random forest reduced fewer than 550 V-J features to roughly 13, which were used in a naive Bayes classifier (R e1071). The Morisita-Horn index was used to measure how similar the thyroid and blood repertoires were. In-frame beta chains were kept once TCRdb had trimmed the public reads at Q25 with fastp and called clones with MiXCR. Identical CDR3 proteins give one entry, which carries the most common genes and DNA. V and J calls and clone size were set by TCRdb, not the authors. The sample has around 660,000 distinct CDR3 sequences on record, roughly 46% of them singletons. Under 8.5% of the sample is in the top ten clones.

This receptor was obtained from an adult man with Graves' disease, either hyperthyroidism or ophthalmopathy (not recorded which). The sample taken for sequencing was peripheral blood or thyroid tissue (not recorded which). This receptor chain uses TRBV10-3 and TRBJ1-1; TRBD1 could be the D gene, as 6 bases match. The CDR3 amino acid sequence is: CAISGDTVEAFF. The sequenced DNA is TGTGCCATCAGTGGGGACACGGTGGAAGCTTTCTTT.